A single sample gave rise to the 12 T cell receptor beta chains below, sequenced in a study of cytomegalovirus exposure and HLA in healthy donors. PCR primers comprised 60 Vbeta and 13 Jbeta primers. The assay was immunoSEQ multiplex PCR, and TCRdb's table has in-frame clones only and misses some. Counted here are about 87,000 clones, 75% to 85% occurring once; the ten biggest clones make up 3.8%. Sequences were obtained from PBMCs. The receptors derive from a woman aged 40 to 50 in good health and CMV-seronegative.

Only one count was recorded for this clone. The chain links TRBV4-1 to TRBJ2-3, with 9 bases identical to TRBD2. The length of the CDR3 is 17 residues. V dropped 1 base and J dropped 4; count of bases not matched to a gene: 9. CDR1 and CDR2 (germline): MGHRA, YSYEKL. The CDR3 here is CASSQVGTAGGADTQYF. In DNA form, the CDR3 reads TGCGCCAGCAGCCAAGTTGGCACGGCGGGAGGGGCAGATACGCAGTATTTT.

This clone was seen a handful of times. Relative to the germline gene, one junction end is altered; a read error may explain this. Other DNA sequences within the sample encode an identical CDR3. The chain employs TRBV5-5 and TRBJ1-3; 9 bases map to TRBD1. Per germline, CDR1 SGHKS and CDR2 YYEKEE (reference sequence). The CDR3 sequence is 16 residues long. Here the CDR3 DNA reads TGTGCTTCTAAGCTATCCGGGACAGGGTCTGGAAACACTATATATTTT. Translated, it gives CASKLSGTGSGNTIYF. The variable domain in full, with the rest retrieved from reference TRBV5-5 and TRBJ1-3, is DAGVTQSPTHLIKTRGQQVTLRCSPISGHKSVSWYQQVLGQGPQFIFQYYEKEERGRGNFPDRFSARQFPNYSSELNVNALLLGDSALYLCASKLSGTGSGNTIYFGEGSWLTVV.

This clone occurred once. The chain has TRBV19 and TRBJ2-5; the match to TRBD1 covers 7 bases. Germline V gene lookup returns CDR1 LNHDA and CDR2 SQIVND (reference sequence). CDR3 length: 16 residues. Trimming removed 5 bases from V and 6 bases from J; junction bases left unmatched: 15. The CDR3 loop reads CASSSWDRIEGQTQYF. CDR3 in DNA: TGTGCCAGTAGTTCCTGGGACAGAATAGAAGGACAGACCCAGTACTTC.

The V call is TRBV7-2, the J call TRBJ2-2, with TRBD2 matching over 8 bases. The CDR3 consists of 16 residues. Germline V CDR1 and CDR2: SGHTA, FQGNSA. With 6 bases clipped from V and 1 base from J, the junction kept 7 bases outside the gene matches. CDR3 DNA: TGTGCCAGCAGTCGGACGAGCGGGGGGAACACCGGGGAGCTGTTTTTT. Protein sequence: CASSRTSGGNTGELFF.

The chain is built from TRBV14 and TRBJ2-1, with 8 bases identical to TRBD2. The CDR3 totals 18 residues. With V trimmed by 4 bases and J by 0 bases, 11 bases remained unmatched. Germline-derived CDR1 and CDR2 are SGHDN and FVKESK. The CDR3 here is CASSPPRGGSVSYNEQFF. CDR3 sequence (DNA): TGTGCCAGCAGCCCCCCCCGGGGGGGCAGTGTCTCCTACAATGAGCAGTTCTTC.

The chain combines TRBV6-1 with TRBJ1-6; no clear D. Per germline, CDR1 MNHNS and CDR2 SASEGT. V dropped 2 bases and J dropped 14 bases, with 13 bases sitting between them. This CDR3 is 13 amino acids long. This CDR3 reads CASSEFPAGSLHF. CDR3 coding DNA: TGTGCCAGCAGTGAATTCCCCGCGGGGTCCCTCCACTTT.

The V gene is TRBV2, the J gene TRBJ2-7, with D possibly being TRBD2 (7 bases). V dropped 4 bases and J dropped 4 bases, with 14 bases sitting between them. The CDR3 length is 14 residues. Per germline, CDR1 SNHLY and CDR2 FYNNEI. The chain's CDR3 is CASSGVGGGYEQYF. The CDR3 nucleotides are TGTGCCAGCAGTGGAGTAGGGGGAGGGTACGAGCAGTACTTC.

The V call is TRBV9, the J call TRBJ1-1; TRBD1 aligns across 7 bases. The germline gives CDR1 SGDLS, CDR2 YYNGEE. The CDR3 runs 13 residues. Trimming at V came to 4 bases and at J to 7 bases, leaving 7 bases not matched to a gene. The CDR3 DNA reads TGTGCCAGCAGCCAGGACAGGTGGGGTGAAGCTTTCTTT. Translating gives CASSQDRWGEAFF.

V and J are TRBV11-2 and TRBJ1-1, with TRBD1 matching over 10 bases. The CDR3 totals 15 residues. Per germline, CDR1 SGHAT and CDR2 FQNNGV. Losses at the gene ends were 3 bases for V and 6 bases for J; bases not matched to a gene: 7. The CDR3 here is CASSLFRDRGPEAFF. The DNA of the CDR3 is TGTGCCAGCAGCTTGTTTCGGGACAGGGGCCCTGAAGCTTTCTTT.

The chain recombines TRBV19 with TRBJ1-5; 7 positions match TRBD1. CDR3 size: 16 residues. V was clipped by 3 bases and J by 2 bases; unmatched bases: 7. CDR1 is LNHDA and CDR2 is SQIVND in the germline V gene (reference sequence). The CDR3 sequence is CASSIEGALGNQPQHF. In DNA, the CDR3 is TGTGCCAGTAGTATCGAGGGGGCGCTGGGCAATCAGCCCCAGCATTTT.

The gene calls are TRBV6-5 and TRBJ2-3; TRBD2 agrees at 12 bases. In germline, CDR1 is MNHEY, CDR2 SVGAGI. V shed 4 bases and J 4 bases; nucleotides not matched to a gene: 6. The CDR3 spans 16 residues. The CDR3 sequence is CASSSALAGGPDTQYF. CDR3 DNA: TGTGCCAGCAGTTCTGCACTAGCGGGGGGCCCAGATACGCAGTATTTT.

The chain joins TRBV30 to TRBJ1-2, with TRBD1 matching 9 bases. This CDR3 contains 18 residues. Germline trimming cut 1 base from V and 2 bases from J; bases unmatched to any gene: 14. Germline loops: CDR1 GTSNPN, CDR2 SVGIG (reference sequence). DNA of the CDR3: TGTGCCTGGAGTGGGTCCAGTAGAGACAGGGGGAAGAACTATGGCTACACCTTC. This codes for CAWSGSSRDRGKNYGYTF.